This T cell receptor (beta chain) originates from a study of shared clonotypes between healthy human individuals (TCRdb year 2020). For the wider study: Three men and two women, aged 18 to 49 years, made up the cohort. For each donor, CD4 naive and CD4 memory were each run on three plates, CD8 naive on two plates, and CD8 memory on one plate. The study deeply sequenced blood TCR repertoires of five healthy adults to estimate repertoire size and the extent of clonotype sharing between individuals. Libraries were prepared and TCR repertoires were sequenced by different laboratories using diverse techniques, in order to increase sequencing depth and limit assay-specific biases. Between about 0.94 and 8.9 billion PBMCs per donor were obtained by leukapheresis. What the research found in general, with its limitations: Across a few donors, 5% to 6% of naive CD4, roughly 3.5% of naive CD8, approximately 2.5% of memory CD4, and approximately 0.42% of memory CD8 clonotypes were shared. Sampling was restricted to blood, and TCR repertoires in tissues likely differ from the TCR repertoires found in blood. Naive subsets generally had larger estimated clonotype richness than memory subsets. The genetic and exposure-history diversity represented was limited by the small number of donors. Even with the large sequencing depth, rarefaction of the sorted-subset datasets indicated that sequencing was incomplete. Compared with non-shared clonotypes, the clonotypes found in all four sorted-subset donors had higher generation probabilities. Based on pairwise subsampling, the degree of clonotype sharing among donors was expected to be affected by sequencing depth.

As concerns this clone: No antigen is known for it. The record has no base qualities; no much larger clone is one base away.

The donors were healthy, HIV-negative adults who had no recently reported acute infections or vaccinations. Every donor was a Caucasian adult residing in Nashville, Tennessee, USA. CD4+ T cells were enriched through magnetic negative selection, after which naive cells were positively selected on CD45RA and the remaining negative fraction served as the memory subset. After blood collection by leukapheresis, PBMCs were isolated using Ficoll-Histopaque density gradient centrifugation and then cryopreserved in the vapor phase of liquid nitrogen. Purity and quantity of every magnetically sorted T cell population were checked by analytical flow cytometry. Genomic DNA was isolated from each sorted fraction and quantified by UV absorbance on a Nanodrop 2000c. The germline V gene specifies SQVTM as CDR1 and ANQGSEA as CDR2. Taken from cysteine to phenylalanine, the CDR3 has 14 residues. Only the CDR3 part of the read is kept: 42 bases, read in frame from the first base. The V and J ends are trimmed by 1 base and 6 bases, leaving 15 bases between them.

Using the deep immunoSEQ assay, multiplex PCR amplified TCR CDR3 regions from genomic DNA. Genomic DNA extracted from each cell subset was distributed evenly over all wells of several immunoSEQ 96-well plates, and each plate served as one replicate. For sorted subsets, 200 to 250 ng of genomic DNA, equivalent to some 30,000 T cell genomes, went into each replicate PCR. The purified libraries were quantified using a Qubit 3.0 fluorometer, sized with a Bioanalyzer 2100, and then quantified again using the KAPA Library Quantification kit. Every immunoSEQ 96-well plate was sequenced on a separate single-read 150-cycle Illumina NextSeq 550 flow cell. In the original analysis: Because the immunoSEQ output held only junctional sequences and lacked quality scores, the filtering could not match the filtering applied to full-length reads. To assign V/J genes and CDR3, sequences were annotated using PyIR, a Python wrapper for IgBLAST v1.9, with IMGT germline references. Any read was removed if the V/J assignment was weak (E-value above 1e-6), the CDR3 was missing, or the read contained stop codons, out-of-frame junctions, or ambiguous translated residues. A V3J clonotype was defined by an identical inferred V gene, J gene, and CDR3 amino acid sequence. Percentage overlap between repertoires was calculated by dividing the number of shared unique clonotypes by the size of the smaller repertoire. Three approaches were used to assess repertoire richness: RTK rarefaction, the Chao1 estimator, and Recon v2.1 estimates of unobserved clonotypes. OLGA was used to compute generation probabilities for all TCRbeta clonotypes that the gDNA method yielded from a handful of donors. The table comes from immuneACCESS by way of TCRdb, which keeps in-frame sequences with V and J called. Part of the clones is missing from these tables; in studies checked, under half for an unresolved V gene and the rest for unknown reasons. That table supplies the V and J calls and clone size; D and trimming were determined from the DNA. The sample yields 500,000 or so clones; around 95% were counted once. The leading ten clones occupy approximately 0.06% of the sample.

The receptor was isolated from a woman aged 25-40 years in good health. The sequencing input was naive CD4+ T cells sorted from blood. Sample cell subset or site, as interpreted from the label and publication: CD45RA+ positively selected. In this chain, TRBV29-1 is recombined with TRBJ1-2; the D gene remains uncertain. CDR3 reads: CSVEVHNRGNGYTF. Read as DNA, the sequence is TGCAGCGTTGAAGTGCATAACCGAGGGAATGGCTACACCTTC.